This TCR beta chain was sequenced for a study of Ad26.COV2.S vaccination and SARS-CoV-2 variants. TCRdb keeps only in-frame clones here, not all; method: immunoSEQ multiplex PCR. In the table there are some 180,000 clones, approximately 88% of which are singletons. In regard to this clone: The target antigen is unknown.

V lost 5 bases, J lost 4 bases, and 18 bases lay in between. Germline V lookup: CDR1 SEHNR, CDR2 FQNEAQ (reference sequence). The CDR3 totals 16 residues. Study-wide points: Placebo recipients showed lower spike-specific TCR breadth than vaccinees. Non-spike TCR breadth was similar in vaccine and placebo recipients. In vaccinated individuals, spike-specific CD8+ and CD4+ T cell responses reportedly displayed substantial breadth. The TCR breadth and depth analyses may have understated or missed part of the total T cell responses.

The receptor's source is a human donor who had recovered from COVID-19. This specimen consisted of peripheral blood, obtained after recovery from COVID-19. The chain is built from TRBV7-9 and TRBJ2-1; D possibly uses TRBD1 or TRBD2 (5 bases each). CDR3 protein: CASSPLWGRSYNEQFF. As DNA, the CDR3 is TGTGCCAGCAGCCCCCTTTGGGGGAGATCTTACAATGAGCAGTTCTTC.